The 24 T cell receptor beta chains below were found in one sample sequenced in a study of shared clonotypes between healthy human individuals. Positive CCR7 selection of CD45RO-negative cells yielded the naive CD8 cells, and terminally differentiated effector memory CD45RA+ cells were excluded. This table comes from immunoSEQ multiplex PCR, and its TCRdb copy is limited to in-frame clones, with some not included. The sample consists of around 600,000 clones, approximately 95% of them appearing once. What was sequenced was naive CD8+ T cells sorted from blood. All receptors derive from a woman under 40 in good health.

This chain joins TRBV7-6 and TRBJ2-1; no clear D gene. The V gene's germline CDR1 is SGHVS and CDR2 FNYEAQ. The CDR3 covers 13 residues. V was clipped by 1 base and J by 9 bases, with 10 bases between them. The CDR3 region has the DNA TGTGCCAGCAGCTTAGATAGAGCCGGTGAGCAGTTCTTC. Translating gives CASSLDRAGEQFF.

This clone was seen a single time. V is TRBV4-1 and J is TRBJ1-4; D unclear. The CDR3 is made up of 12 amino acids. The germline gives CDR1 MGHRA, CDR2 YSYEKL. Trimming stripped 0 bases from V and 11 bases from J, with 7 bases between. The CDR3 DNA is TGCGCCAGCAGCCAAGATAGAATCAAACTGTTTTTT. It is translated as CASSQDRIKLFF.

The chain employs TRBV19 and TRBJ2-7; D possibly corresponds to TRBD2 (5 bases). Looked up from germline, CDR1 is LNHDA and CDR2 is SQIVND (reference sequence). The length of the CDR3 is 14 residues. V was shortened by 9 bases and J by 3 bases, with 18 bases between the two germline ends. The CDR3 loop is CASQGGSGHYEQYF. CDR3 sequence (DNA): TGTGCCAGCCAAGGAGGATCCGGGCACTACGAGCAGTACTTC.

This clone came up once. This rearrangement joins TRBV4-1 to TRBJ2-1; D uncertain. Germline CDR1 MGHRA, CDR2 YSYEKL. The CDR3 runs 13 residues. V was trimmed by 1 base and J by 9 bases, leaving 10 bases between them. The CDR3 spells CASSQVGSGEQFF. CDR3 nucleotide sequence: TGCGCCAGCAGCCAAGTAGGATCCGGTGAGCAGTTCTTC.

This clone was observed a few times. J is TRBJ1-5 and V is TRBV9; perhaps TRBD1 as D (5 bases). Between the trimmed V and J ends, which lost 0 bases and 7 bases, there was a span of 11 bases. This CDR3 has 14 amino acids. Germline V gene lookup returns CDR1 SGDLS and CDR2 YYNGEE. The CDR3 protein is CASSVAGVGQPQHF. DNA of the CDR3: TGTGCCAGCAGCGTAGCGGGGGTAGGCCAGCCCCAGCATTTT.

As concerns this clone: The sample carries other DNA sequences with the same CDR3. The rearrangement uses TRBV5-1 and TRBJ2-1; D is unclear. V lost 4 bases and J 0 bases, leaving 8 bases between the germline ends. Germline CDR1 and CDR2: SGHRS and YFSETQ. This CDR3 is 14 amino acids long. The CDR3 DNA reads TGCGCCAGCAGCCCTGAGAGCTCCTACAATGAGCAGTTCTTC. Translation gives CASSPESSYNEQFF.

The rearrangement uses TRBV27 and TRBJ2-1; D might be TRBD2 (6 bases). The V and J ends lost 2 bases and 4 bases respectively, with 21 bases between them. CDR1 and CDR2 from the germline V gene are MNHEY and SMNVEV (reference sequence). The CDR3 is 18 amino acids. CDR3 loop: CASSLNIDRDWGYNEQFF. The CDR3 region has the DNA TGTGCCAGCAGTTTAAACATCGATCGGGACTGGGGGTACAATGAGCAGTTCTTC.

The V call is TRBV11-3, the J call TRBJ2-7; unclear D gene. Trimming cost V 1 base and J 2 bases, with 6 bases left between them. The CDR3 loop spans 13 amino acids. Germline CDR1 reads SGHNT; CDR2 reads YENEEA. This CDR3 is CASSLGPTYEQYF. DNA for the CDR3: TGTGCCAGCAGCTTAGGACCAACCTACGAGCAGTACTTC.

This chain connects TRBV9 to TRBJ2-1; 10 nucleotides agree with TRBD2. The CDR3 sequence is 15 residues long. V shed 3 bases, J shed 8 bases, and the junction held 8 bases outside the gene matches. Per the germline V gene, CDR1 is SGDLS and CDR2 is YYNGEE. CDR3 in DNA: TGTGCCAGCAGCGGGGAGGGACTAGCGCTTGATGAGCAGTTCTTC. Translation gives CASSGEGLALDEQFF.

The genes are TRBV7-6 and TRBJ1-5; D is ambiguous. V was trimmed by 3 bases and J by 3 bases, leaving 18 bases between them. CDR1 and CDR2 from the germline V gene are SGHVS and FNYEAQ. The CDR3 spans 17 residues. CDR3 amino acids: CASSLGPSYEVNQPQHF. As DNA, the CDR3 is TGTGCCAGCAGCTTGGGCCCCAGTTACGAGGTCAATCAGCCCCAGCATTTT.

For this clone: Other DNA sequences in the sample encode the same CDR3. The gene calls are TRBV7-9 and TRBJ1-1; no firm D call. CDR3 length: 15 residues. The V and J ends lost 1 base and 1 base respectively, with 10 bases between them. From germline, CDR1 is SEHNR and CDR2 FQNEAQ (reference sequence). The CDR3 loop reads CASSLVGGPNTEAFF. Here the CDR3 DNA reads TGTGCCAGCAGCTTAGTCGGAGGGCCGAACACTGAAGCTTTCTTT.

V usage is TRBV6-6 and J usage is TRBJ1-1; D is unclear. CDR1 is MNHNY and CDR2 is SVGAGI in the germline V gene (reference sequence). This CDR3 contains 16 residues. Trimming took off 0 bases at V and 0 bases at J, with 11 bases between the two ends. CDR3: CASSYSTRVLNTEAFF. CDR3 DNA: TGTGCCAGCAGTTACTCGACGCGAGTTTTGAACACTGAAGCTTTCTTT.

The chain is built from TRBV5-8 and TRBJ2-4, with D possibly TRBD1 on 5 matching bases. The V end lost 4 bases, the J end lost 3 bases, and 14 bases lay between the germline ends. This CDR3 has 15 residues. Germline CDR1 is SGHTS and CDR2 is YDEGEE. The CDR3 loop is CASSPPRTYKNIQYF. For the CDR3, the DNA is TGTGCCAGCAGCCCCCCCCGGACATACAAAAACATTCAGTACTTC.

About this clone: Within the sample, other DNA sequences also encode this same CDR3. The chain has TRBV9 and TRBJ1-1, with a weak D call TRBD1 (5 bases). The V end lost 0 bases, the J end lost 3 bases, and 9 bases lay between the germline ends. CDR3 length: 14 residues. Germline V gene lookup returns CDR1 SGDLS and CDR2 YYNGEE. CDR3 region: CASSVGGVDTEAFF. CDR3 DNA sequence: TGTGCCAGCAGCGTAGGGGGGGTAGACACTGAAGCTTTCTTT. The entire variable domain, with the rest obtained from reference TRBV9 and TRBJ1-1, is as follows: DSGVTQTPKHLITATGQRVTLRCSPRSGDLSVYWYQQSLDQGLQFLIQYYNGEERAKGNILERFSAQQFPDLHSELNLSSLELGDSALYFCASSVGGVDTEAFFGQGTRLTVV.

The sample holds a few counts of this clone. The CDR3 bases are TGTGCCAGCAGTTCGCAGGGGGCCTGGTACGAGCAGTACTTC. This encodes CASSSQGAWYEQYF. The chain couples TRBV27 to TRBJ2-7, with 8 bases lining up with TRBD1. The CDR3 is made up of 14 amino acids. Looked up from germline, CDR1 is MNHEY and CDR2 is SMNVEV (reference sequence). The V gene end was trimmed by 4 bases and the J gene end by 4 bases; junction bases not matched to a gene: 6.

The CDR3 protein is CASKDRDSYEQYF. The CDR3 bases are TGTGCCAGCAAGGACAGGGACTCCTACGAGCAGTACTTC. V gene TRBV19 combines with J gene TRBJ2-7; 8 bases agree with TRBD1. The germline CDR1 and CDR2 sequences are LNHDA and SQIVND (reference sequence). V dropped 9 bases and J dropped 0; count of bases not matched to a gene: 4. The length of the CDR3 is 13 residues.

The V call is TRBV5-1, the J call TRBJ1-2; D unresolved. CDR1 SGHRS and CDR2 YFSETQ come from the germline V gene. The CDR3 runs 17 residues. V lost 0 bases to trimming and J lost 5 bases, with 20 bases between them. The CDR3 sequence is CASSLEPKGVDLYGYTF. The CDR3 nucleotides read TGCGCCAGCAGCTTGGAGCCTAAAGGAGTTGACCTATATGGCTACACCTTC. Full variable domain (rest looked up from reference TRBV5-1 and TRBJ1-2): KAGVTQTPRYLIKTRGQQVTLSCSPISGHRSVSWYQQTPGQGLQFLFEYFSETQRNKGNFPGRFSGRQFSNSRSEMNVSTLELGDSALYLCASSLEPKGVDLYGYTFGSGTRLTVV.

The V call is TRBV5-6, the J call TRBJ2-7; D not certain. Deletions cut 3 bases from V and 6 bases from J, with 10 bases between. The CDR3 runs 12 residues. The germline gives CDR1 SGHDT, CDR2 YYEEEE. The CDR3 bases are TGTGCCAGCAGCTCCAACGTGGCCGAGCAGTACTTC. The encoded protein is CASSSNVAEQYF.

The rearrangement joins TRBV5-4 to TRBJ2-3; D not resolved. Trimming stripped 7 bases from V and 0 bases from J, with 3 bases between. The CDR3 runs to 11 residues. Germline V lookup: CDR1 SGHNT, CDR2 YYREEE (reference sequence). CDR3 region: CASASTDTQYF. In nucleotides, the CDR3 is TGTGCCAGCGCTAGCACAGATACGCAGTATTTT.

The sample holds one count of this clone. This sequence joins TRBV2 and TRBJ2-5; D might be TRBD1 or TRBD2, each matching 5 bases. Germline CDR1 and CDR2: SNHLY and FYNNEI. This CDR3 region has 13 residues. The germline V and J ends were trimmed by 8 bases and 2 bases, with 12 bases remaining between them. DNA of the CDR3: TGTGCCAGCCACCGGGACCTTCAAGAGACCCAGTACTTC. Translated, it gives CASHRDLQETQYF.

Concerning this clone: Other DNA sequences in this specimen translate into the identical CDR3. This chain joins TRBV13 and TRBJ2-7; unclear D gene. CDR3 length equals 14 residues. V lost 1 base, J lost 0 bases, and 7 bases lay in between. CDR1 and CDR2 (germline): PRHDT, FYEKMQ (reference sequence). The CDR3 loop reads CASSLAGGSYEQYF. CDR3 bases: TGTGCCAGCAGCTTAGCGGGTGGCTCCTACGAGCAGTACTTC.

The chain employs TRBV6-4 and TRBJ2-1, with D unresolved. Germline values: CDR1 MRHNA, CDR2 SNTAGT. V lost 2 bases, J lost 8 bases, and 10 bases lay in between. This CDR3 spans 13 amino acids. This chain's CDR3 is CASSDILWDEQFF. CDR3 bases: TGTGCCAGCAGTGACATCCTTTGGGATGAGCAGTTCTTC.

The chain recombines TRBV27 with TRBJ2-7, with D possibly matching TRBD2 (5 bases). Germline CDR1 reads MNHEY; CDR2 reads SMNVEV (reference sequence). Deletions cut 3 bases from V and 2 bases from J, with 14 bases between. The CDR3 totals 15 residues. The CDR3 DNA reads TGTGCCAGCAGTTTCCGCGGGCTTCGTACCTACGAGCAGTACTTC. Translated, it gives CASSFRGLRTYEQYF.

Regarding this clone: The identical CDR3 is also encoded by other nucleotide sequences in the sample. This rearrangement joins TRBV7-9 to TRBJ2-7; D is undetermined. There are 11 residues in the CDR3. Germline CDR1 reads SEHNR; CDR2 reads FQNEAQ (reference sequence). Deletions cut 2 bases from V and 4 bases from J, with 3 bases between. The CDR3 region has the DNA TGTGCCAGCAGCTTAATTTACGAGCAGTACTTC. Translated: CASSLIYEQYF.